Below, one T cell receptor (beta chain) is given with its context. The protocol was immunoSEQ multiplex PCR, while the TCRdb copy is restricted to in-frame clones and leaves out a portion. The profile shows 250,000 to 300,000 clones, roughly 93% of them singletons. V was clipped by 0 bases and J by 4 bases; unmatched bases: 9. Germline CDR1 and CDR2: SGHNT and YYREEE (reference sequence). The CDR3 covers 17 residues. This record belongs to a study of blood T cell repertoires in COVID-19. The clonotype comes from a woman aged 35 to 49 with acute COVID-19. This chain joins TRBV5-4 and TRBJ2-2; TRBD2 matches at 7 bases. What was sequenced was PBMCs or T cells enriched from blood (not recorded which). Written as DNA, the CDR3 is TGTGCCAGCAGCTTGGGGTTATCGGGAGGACTCACCGGGGAGCTGTTTTTT. It specifies CASSLGLSGGLTGELFF. The full variable domain, its missing parts supplied by reference TRBV5-4 and TRBJ2-2, is ETGVTQSPTHLIKTRGQQVTLRCSSQSGHNTVSWYQQALGQGPQFIFQYYREEENGRGNFPPRFSGLQFPNYSSELNVNALELDDSALYLCASSLGLSGGLTGELFFGEGSRLTVL.